Listed below are T cell receptor beta chains from one sample, sequenced in a study of blood T cell repertoires in COVID-19. The data were produced by immunoSEQ multiplex PCR, yet TCRdb's version contains in-frame clones alone and is incomplete. The table has roughly 200,000 clones, approximately 80% seen once; the top ten hold about 13%. The specimen sequenced was peripheral blood. The origin of the receptors is a human donor in a cohort sampled during active COVID-19. Both conserved end residues are part of each CDR3. The order of the fields is CDR3 protein, CDR3 DNA, J gene, D gene, V gene, clone size. D genes are given only for firm matches. Rows give clone size only sometimes, using once, few, many, or a class for an expanded clone.

CASSRQLQETQYF	TGTGCCAGCAGCCGACAGCTCCAAGAGACCCAGTACTTC	TRBJ2-5	-	TRBV2	-
CASIRNTEAFF	TGTGCCAGCATCAGGAACACTGAAGCTTTCTTT	TRBJ1-1	-	TRBV28	-
CASSLGQGVGNQPQHF	TGTGCCAGCAGCCTAGGACAGGGCGTCGGCAATCAGCCCCAGCATTTT	TRBJ1-5	TRBD1	TRBV28	-
CASRTGGANQPQHF	TGTGCCAGCAGGACAGGGGGGGCCAATCAGCCCCAGCATTTT	TRBJ1-5	TRBD1	TRBV6-6	-
CASSQWGLDTEAFF	TGTGCCAGCAGCCAATGGGGGCTTGACACTGAAGCTTTCTTT	TRBJ1-1	-	TRBV14	many
CASSYSYGYEQYF	TGTGCCAGCAGTTACTCGTACGGCTACGAGCAGTACTTC	TRBJ2-7	-	TRBV6-5	once
CASSSAGLRESISTDTQYF	TGTGCCAGCAGCAGCGCGGGACTTAGAGAGTCGATTAGTACAGATACGCAGTATTTT	TRBJ2-3	-	TRBV4-2	-
CASMSGVRNTEAFF	TGTGCCAGCATGTCCGGGGTGAGGAACACTGAAGCTTTCTTT	TRBJ1-1	-	TRBV14	few
CASSTRHFNQPQHF	TGTGCCAGTAGTACCCGACATTTTAACCAGCCCCAGCATTTT	TRBJ1-5	-	TRBV19	once
CASSLMDRGHEQYF	TGTGCCAGCAGTTTGATGGACAGGGGCCACGAGCAGTACTTC	TRBJ2-7	TRBD1	TRBV28	-
CASSPSPGVRSYEQYF	TGTGCCAGCTCACCGTCCCCAGGGGTAAGATCCTACGAGCAGTACTTC	TRBJ2-7	-	TRBV18	-
CATSPTGVSEQYF	TGTGCCACCAGCCCGACAGGGGTTTCCGAGCAGTACTTC	TRBJ2-7	TRBD1	TRBV28	-
CASNQAQPKSYEQYF	TGTGCCAGCAACCAGGCCCAACCAAAATCATACGAGCAGTACTTC	TRBJ2-7	-	TRBV9	-
CASSLGPYWRENYYEQYF	TGTGCCAGCAGCTTAGGACCGTACTGGAGAGAAAACTACTACGAGCAGTACTTC	TRBJ2-7	-	TRBV7-2	-
CSASTGLAGTYNEQFF	TGCAGTGCTAGTACCGGACTAGCGGGGACCTACAATGAGCAGTTCTTC	TRBJ2-1	TRBD2	TRBV20-1	-
CASRYLRDSPYEQYF	TGTGCCAGCAGGTACCTCCGGGACAGCCCCTACGAGCAGTACTTC	TRBJ2-7	TRBD1	TRBV6-5	once
CSARDMREQYF	TGCAGTGCTAGAGATATGCGGGAGCAGTACTTC	TRBJ2-7	-	TRBV20-1	-
CASSPGTANTEAFF	TGTGCCAGCAGTCCCGGGACAGCGAACACTGAAGCTTTCTTT	TRBJ1-1	TRBD1	TRBV28	few
CASSSRGTGGSETQYF	TGTGCCAGCAGCTCCAGGGGGACAGGTGGATCGGAGACCCAGTACTTC	TRBJ2-5	TRBD1	TRBV5-6	once
CASGSHPTSGAYNEQFF	TGTGCTAGTGGTTCCCATCCCACTAGCGGCGCCTACAATGAGCAGTTCTTC	TRBJ2-1	TRBD2	TRBV12-5	-
CASSLGLLQETQYF	TGTGCCAGTAGTCTGGGACTGCTCCAAGAGACCCAGTACTTC	TRBJ2-5	-	TRBV19	-
CASSPGLAGPYEQYF	TGTGCCAGCAGCCCCGGACTAGCGGGTCCCTACGAGCAGTACTTC	TRBJ2-7	TRBD2	TRBV3-1/TRBV3-2	-
CASSYETSGVYEQYF	TGTGCCAGCAGTTACGAGACTAGCGGGGTCTACGAGCAGTACTTC	TRBJ2-7	TRBD2	TRBV6-5	-
CASSLERQYEQYF	TGTGCCAGCAGCTTAGAGAGGCAGTACGAGCAGTACTTC	TRBJ2-7	-	TRBV11-2	-
CASSSDRVPYEQYF	TGTGCCAGCAGCTCGGACAGGGTCCCCTACGAGCAGTACTTC	TRBJ2-7	TRBD1	TRBV11-2	-
CASSRLAGDFYEQYF	TGTGCCAGCAGTCGACTAGCGGGAGATTTCTACGAGCAGTACTTC	TRBJ2-7	TRBD2	TRBV28	-
CASSSDYPPQYF	TGCGCCAGCAGCTCCGACTACCCTCCGCAGTATTTT	TRBJ2-3	-	TRBV5-1	-
CASSSGTGGWNEQFF	TGTGCCAGCAGCTCCGGGACAGGGGGCTGGAATGAGCAGTTCTTC	TRBJ2-1	TRBD1	TRBV5-8	-
CASSPGQGYNEQFF	TGTGCCAGCTCACCGGGACAGGGCTACAATGAGCAGTTCTTC	TRBJ2-1	TRBD1	TRBV18	-
CASSPRTRTRYEQYF	TGTGCCAGCAGCCCCCGGACTAGGACCCGATACGAGCAGTACTTC	TRBJ2-7	TRBD2	TRBV13	-
CASSLAGQGYEQYF	TGTGCCAGCAGCTTGGCGGGACAGGGCTACGAGCAGTACTTC	TRBJ2-7	TRBD1	TRBV5-6	-
CASSKGRASGRKTGELFF	TGTGCCAGCAGCAAAGGAAGGGCTAGCGGGAGGAAGACCGGGGAGCTGTTTTTT	TRBJ2-2	-	TRBV21-1	few
CASSPLAGWSRQYF	TGTGCCAGCAGCCCATTAGCGGGGTGGAGCCGGCAGTACTTC	TRBJ2-7	TRBD2	TRBV13	-
CASSPNRGFGQYF	TGTGCCAGCAGTCCAAACAGGGGTTTTGGTCAGTACTTC	TRBJ2-7	TRBD1	TRBV27	-
CASSHGAGAEIGELFF	TGCGCCAGCAGCCACGGGGCGGGGGCGGAAATCGGGGAGCTGTTTTTT	TRBJ2-2	-	TRBV5-1	-
CSASDSGSFYTGELFF	TGCAGCGCCTCTGATAGCGGGAGTTTCTACACCGGGGAGCTGTTTTTT	TRBJ2-2	TRBD2	TRBV29-1	-
CAWSAFQGYNSPLHF	TGTGCCTGGAGTGCCTTCCAGGGCTATAATTCACCCCTCCACTTT	TRBJ1-6	-	TRBV30	-
CASSEPTSGFGEQFF	TGCGCCAGCAGTGAGCCGACTAGCGGTTTCGGGGAGCAGTTCTTC	TRBJ2-1	TRBD2	TRBV10-1	-
CAYPKGKDTEAFF	TGTGCCTACCCCAAGGGGAAGGACACTGAAGCTTTCTTT	TRBJ1-1	-	TRBV24-1	-
CASSSGFNTGELFF	TGTGCCAGTAGTAGCGGATTTAACACCGGGGAGCTGTTTTTT	TRBJ2-2	-	TRBV19	-
CASSKTENTEAFF	TGTGCCAGCAGTAAGACAGAGAACACTGAAGCTTTCTTT	TRBJ1-1	-	TRBV6-6	-
CASSWDRGPNQPQHF	TGTGCCAGCAGTTGGGACAGGGGGCCAAATCAGCCCCAGCATTTT	TRBJ1-5	TRBD1	TRBV6-5	-
CAISSQGFRSYNEQFF	TGTGCCATCAGTTCTCAGGGGTTTCGATCCTACAATGAGCAGTTCTTC	TRBJ2-1	-	TRBV10-3	-
CASSAEETVPYEQYF	TGTGCCAGCAGCGCCGAGGAGACAGTCCCCTACGAGCAGTACTTC	TRBJ2-7	-	TRBV7-8	-
CASSHVQLYNEQFF	TGTGCCAGCAGCCACGTACAGCTCTACAATGAGCAGTTCTTC	TRBJ2-1	-	TRBV14	-
CASSRLGTSVLHEQYF	TGTGCCAGCAGCCGTTTGGGGACTAGCGTCCTCCACGAGCAGTACTTC	TRBJ2-7	TRBD2	TRBV5-5	-
CASSIGLAGGQETQYF	TGTGCCAGTAGTATAGGCCTAGCGGGGGGACAAGAGACCCAGTACTTC	TRBJ2-5	TRBD2	TRBV19	-
CASSDSSGDERDTQYF	TGTGCCAGCAGTGACTCTAGCGGAGACGAACGAGATACGCAGTATTTT	TRBJ2-3	-	TRBV6-4	-
CASRSGGHGYTF	TGTGCCAGCAGATCAGGGGGCCATGGCTACACCTTC	TRBJ1-2	TRBD1	TRBV28	-
CASKSIGQSTGELFF	TGTGCCAGTAAGTCTATCGGACAGTCCACCGGGGAGCTGTTTTTT	TRBJ2-2	-	TRBV19	-
CASSDQGAYTGELFF	TGTGCCAGCAGTGACCAGGGGGCCTACACCGGGGAGCTGTTTTTT	TRBJ2-2	TRBD1	TRBV6-1	-
CASSSPYRGRNEKLFF	TGTGCCAGCAGCTCTCCCTACAGGGGGCGTAATGAAAAACTGTTTTTT	TRBJ1-4	TRBD1	TRBV7-9	-
CASSQTGNTGELFF	TGTGCCAGCAGCCAGACAGGGAACACCGGGGAGCTGTTTTTT	TRBJ2-2	-	TRBV3-1/TRBV3-2	-